This T cell receptor beta chain was sequenced during a study of CD8 T cells in ankylosing spondylitis. This clonotype occurred many times. Its target is not known. Study outcomes and limitations: Researchers report that disease-linked clones proved CD8+ and relatively rare in peripheral blood. Previous work reported some of these motif variants in the synovial fluid and blood of reactive arthritis. The study looked at matched synovial fluid samples from ankylosing spondylitis patients. Disease-linked clones were reported to be significantly enriched there.

The length of the CDR3 is 16 residues. V was clipped by 5 bases and J by 4 bases; unmatched bases: 6. The germline gives CDR1 SGHTA, CDR2 FQGNSA. In making TCR beta libraries, quantitative 5'-RACE with molecular barcodes was used. TCRdb used MiXCR to reprocess the 5' RACE reads, holding one entry per CDR3 protein. The table records 45,000 to 65,000 distinct CDR3 sequences, 7.4% of them present only once. The TCR originated in a female donor with ankylosing spondylitis or in good health (not recorded which). The chain uses TRBV7-2 and TRBJ2-2; 11 nucleotides agree with TRBD1. Sequenced: blood, either unsorted or a sorted T cell fraction (not recorded which). The CDR3, as DNA: TGTGCCAGCAGCGCGGGACAGGGGGACGGCACCGGGGAGCTGTTTTTT. Amino acid sequence: CASSAGQGDGTGELFF. Variable domain in full (rest from reference TRBV7-2 and TRBJ2-2): GAGVSQSPSNKVTEKGKDVELRCDPISGHTALYWYRQSLGQGLEFLIYFQGNSAPDKSGLPSDRFSAERTGGSVSTLTIQRTQQEDSAVYLCASSAGQGDGTGELFFGEGSRLTVL.